This T cell receptor (beta chain) was captured in a study of OX40 agonist ivuxolimab in advanced cancers. In the study overall: Ivuxolimab, an agonist antibody against OX40 (CD134), was given to patients. General observations from the study: Expanded clones belonging to CD8+ T cells outnumbered, on average, those of CD4+. Low normalized T-cell clonal expansion was also seen in some nonresponders. Both CD4+ and CD8+ T cell populations in blood had undergone clonal expansion by week 6 at 0.1 to 3.0 mg/kg.

Clones were read by immunoSEQ multiplex PCR, and TCRdb kept only the in-frame ones, dropping some. The table lists some 50,000 clones, around 90% of them singletons, with over 9% in the top ten. Concerning this clone itself: Its antigen is unidentified.

The CDR3 consists of 12 residues. V lost 7 bases and J lost 8; bases outside the gene matches: 5. Germline-derived CDR1 and CDR2 are MNHNS and SASEGT. Sequencing was performed on CD4+ or CD8+ T cells sorted from blood, taken in a trial of the OX40 agonist ivuxolimab. V usage is TRBV6-1 and J usage is TRBJ2-1, with TRBD1 matching over 7 bases. This TCR derives from an adult with an advanced solid tumor such as melanoma, head and neck, liver or kidney cancer. The CDR3 nucleotides are TGTGCCAGCACAGGGGGATGGTATGAGCAGTTCTTC. This sequence encodes CASTGGWYEQFF.